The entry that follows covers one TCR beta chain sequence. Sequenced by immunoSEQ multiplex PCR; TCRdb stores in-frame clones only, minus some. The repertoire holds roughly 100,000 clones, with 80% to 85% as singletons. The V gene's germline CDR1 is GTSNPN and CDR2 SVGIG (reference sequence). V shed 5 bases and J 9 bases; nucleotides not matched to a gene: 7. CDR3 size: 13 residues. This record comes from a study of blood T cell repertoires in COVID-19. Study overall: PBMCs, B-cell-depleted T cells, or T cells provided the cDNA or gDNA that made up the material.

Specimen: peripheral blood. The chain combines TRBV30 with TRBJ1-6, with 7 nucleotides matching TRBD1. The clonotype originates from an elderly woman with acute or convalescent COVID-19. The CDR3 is CAWQGQRRSPLHF. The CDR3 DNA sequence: TGTGCCTGGCAGGGACAGCGGCGTTCACCCCTCCACTTT. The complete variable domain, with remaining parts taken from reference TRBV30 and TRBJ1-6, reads SQTIHQWPATLVQPVGSPLSLECTVEGTSNPNLYWYRQAAGRGLQLLFYSVGIGQISSEVPQNLSASRPQDRQFILSSKKLLLSDSGFYLCAWQGQRRSPLHFGNGTRLTVT.